The next 28 T cell receptor beta chains were all read from a single sample in a study of control samples from healthy donors and cancer patients. TCRdb keeps only in-frame clones here, not all; method: immunoSEQ multiplex PCR. The sample holds nearly 200,000 clones, roughly nine tenths seen once. Sequenced: blood. The receptor set was obtained from a man aged 30-40 years in good health.

The gene calls are TRBV5-4 and TRBJ1-1; D perhaps matches TRBD1 (5 bases). V dropped 1 base and J dropped 1 base, with 11 bases sitting between them. The CDR3 is 15 amino acids. Germline V lookup: CDR1 SGHNT, CDR2 YYREEE (reference sequence). CDR3 sequence reads: CASSLIGGWNTEAFF. In nucleotides, the CDR3 is TGTGCCAGCAGCTTGATCGGGGGTTGGAACACTGAAGCTTTCTTT.

This clone was observed a handful of times. Distinct nucleotide sequences in the sample also encode this CDR3. CDR3 loop: CATSRDSLAYGYTF. CDR3 in DNA: TGTGCCACCAGCAGAGACAGTCTAGCGTATGGCTACACCTTC. This chain links TRBV15 with TRBJ1-2; D unclear. In germline, CDR1 is LNHNV, CDR2 YYDKDF (reference sequence). There are 14 residues in the CDR3. Trimming removed 0 bases from V and 5 bases from J, with 10 bases in between. Full variable domain (outside the CDR3, taken from reference TRBV15 and TRBJ1-2): DAMVIQNPRYQVTQFGKPVTLSCSQTLNHNVMYWYQQKSSQAPKLLFHYYDKDFNNEADTPDNFQSRRPNTSFCFLDIRSPGLGDTAMYLCATSRDSLAYGYTFGSGTRLTVV.

The CDR3 region is CAWGRGYGYTF. The CDR3 nucleotides are TGTGCCTGGGGGAGAGGCTATGGCTACACCTTC. The chain has TRBV30 and TRBJ1-2; D call uncertain. Germline V lookup: CDR1 GTSNPN, CDR2 SVGIG (reference sequence). The CDR3 has 11 amino acids. Trimming pared 5 bases from V and 4 bases from J, leaving 8 bases between. Combining the CDR3 with reference TRBV30 and TRBJ1-2 gives the whole variable domain SQTIHQWPATLVQPVGSPLSLECTVEGTSNPNLYWYRQAAGRGLQLLFYSVGIGQISSEVPQNLSASRPQDRQFILSSKKLLLSDSGFYLCAWGRGYGYTFGSGTRLTVV.

The chain's CDR3 is CASSQDPGTREEKLFF. The CDR3 region has the DNA TGCGCCAGCAGCCAAGACCCAGGGACGAGGGAGGAAAAACTGTTTTTT. The chain recombines TRBV4-1 with TRBJ1-4, with D tentatively TRBD1 (5 bases). V gave up 0 bases and J gave up 8 bases, with 16 bases separating them. Germline CDR1 MGHRA, CDR2 YSYEKL. This CDR3 is built from 16 residues.

This clone was detected a few times. V and J are TRBV19 and TRBJ2-5; D is perhaps TRBD2 (5 bases). In germline, CDR1 is LNHDA, CDR2 SQIVND (reference sequence). V was clipped by 6 bases and J by 3 bases, with 11 bases between them. The CDR3 is made up of 13 amino acids. The CDR3 region has the DNA TGTGCCAGTAGGGGAGTGGGCGAAGAGACCCAGTACTTC. It is translated as CASRGVGEETQYF.

The chain recombines TRBV27 with TRBJ2-7; the match to TRBD2 covers 11 bases. From germline, CDR1 is MNHEY and CDR2 SMNVEV (reference sequence). This CDR3 has 14 residues. V was pared by 3 bases and J by 4 bases, with 2 bases of the junction left unmatched. The CDR3 DNA reads as TGTGCCAGCAGTTTTCGACTAGCGGGGTACGAGCAGTACTTC. It specifies CASSFRLAGYEQYF.

V and J are TRBV11-2 and TRBJ2-1; D ambiguous. The CDR3 spans 15 residues. Germline V gives CDR1 SGHAT, CDR2 FQNNGV. V lost 2 bases, J lost 0 bases, and 8 bases lay in between. The CDR3, as DNA: TGTGCCAGCAGCTTATTGGAATTCTCCTACAATGAGCAGTTCTTC. This gives the protein CASSLLEFSYNEQFF.

The chain has TRBV6-5 and TRBJ1-2, with D maybe TRBD1 (5 bases). CDR1 is MNHEY and CDR2 is SVGAGI in the germline V gene. The ends were cut back, 0 bases at V and 1 base at J, with 9 bases in the middle. This CDR3 comprises 15 residues. This CDR3 is CASSYSTALNYGYTF. As DNA, the CDR3 is TGTGCCAGCAGTTACTCGACAGCCCTTAACTATGGCTACACCTTC.

The table lists this clone with a count of one. The rearrangement joins TRBV7-2 to TRBJ1-1, with a weak D call TRBD1 (6 bases). Germline V gene sequence: CDR1 SGHTA, CDR2 FQGNSA. Trimming took off 4 bases at V and 3 bases at J, with 15 bases between the two ends. This CDR3 is 15 amino acids long. The CDR3 nucleotides read TGTGCCAGCAGCTCCCAACAGGGTGCGTACACTGAAGCTTTCTTT. This encodes CASSSQQGAYTEAFF.

DNA for the CDR3: TGTGCCTGGAGTTTAGGGGGCAACATGGGCAATCAGCCCCAGCATTTT. Encoded protein: CAWSLGGNMGNQPQHF. V gene TRBV30 combines with J gene TRBJ1-5; 7 bases align to TRBD1. The germline V gene encodes CDR1 GTSNPN and CDR2 SVGIG (reference sequence). This CDR3 comprises 16 residues. V lost 2 bases and J lost 2; bases outside the gene matches: 9.

The J gene is TRBJ1-5, the V gene TRBV7-2; D is perhaps TRBD1 (5 bases). CDR1 and CDR2 from the germline V gene are SGHTA and FQGNSA. The CDR3 extends over 14 amino acids. V was cut by 2 bases and J by 7 bases, with 12 bases left in between. The CDR3 bases are TGTGCCAGCAGCTTATCTGGGGGATCGCAGCCCCAGCATTTT. The encoded protein is CASSLSGGSQPQHF.

This chain links TRBV11-2 with TRBJ2-1; either TRBD1 or TRBD2 may fit D (5 bases each). The CDR3 runs 14 residues. Germline lookup yields CDR1 SGHAT and CDR2 FQNNGV. V was shortened by 1 base and J by 10 bases, with 14 bases between the two germline ends. The DNA of the CDR3 is TGTGCCAGCAGCTTAGCGGGGCCGTATAAAGAGCAGTTCTTC. Amino acid sequence: CASSLAGPYKEQFF.

The chain links TRBV14 to TRBJ2-1, with 13 bases aligning to TRBD2. CDR1 and CDR2 from the germline V gene are SGHDN and FVKESK. This CDR3 is built from 17 residues. V gave up 2 bases and J gave up 7 bases; unmatched junction bases: 8. The CDR3 DNA sequence: TGTGCCAGCAGCCAACCCCTACTAGCGGGGGGGCTTAATGAGCAGTTCTTC. Encoded protein: CASSQPLLAGGLNEQFF.

V and J are TRBV30 and TRBJ2-1; TRBD2 matches at 10 bases. The trim removed 5 bases at V and 14 bases at J, leaving 6 bases unmatched. CDR3 size: 11 residues. The germline V gene encodes CDR1 GTSNPN and CDR2 SVGIG (reference sequence). This CDR3 is CAWAAGGPEFF. CDR3 sequence (DNA): TGTGCCTGGGCAGCGGGGGGGCCGGAGTTCTTC.

The chain combines TRBV9 with TRBJ1-5; unclear D gene. CDR3 length equals 15 residues. CDR1 is SGDLS, CDR2 YYNGEE, per germline. V lost 0 bases to trimming and J lost 2 bases, with 9 bases between them. This CDR3 reads CASSVDWVGNQPQHF. Here the CDR3 DNA reads TGTGCCAGCAGCGTAGACTGGGTTGGCAATCAGCCCCAGCATTTT.

The chain uses TRBV29-1 and TRBJ1-4; tentatively, D is TRBD1 (5 bases). This CDR3 has 13 residues. Germline CDR1 and CDR2: SQVTM and ANQGSEA. Trimming pared 1 base from V and 7 bases from J, leaving 10 bases between. The CDR3 here is CSVEGFGGEKLFF. The DNA of the CDR3 is TGCAGCGTTGAAGGCTTTGGGGGTGAAAAACTGTTTTTT.

The rearrangement joins TRBV4-1 to TRBJ2-1; tentatively, D is TRBD1 (5 bases). Germline V lookup: CDR1 MGHRA, CDR2 YSYEKL. This CDR3 comprises 18 residues. With 0 bases removed from V and 2 bases from J, the gap between germline ends came to 17 bases. The CDR3 DNA follows: TGCGCCAGCAGCCAAGACCTTCGGCAGGGTAGACCCTACAATGAGCAGTTCTTC. As protein: CASSQDLRQGRPYNEQFF.

The rearrangement uses TRBV4-1 and TRBJ1-2; TRBD1 might be the D (5 bases). This CDR3 spans 14 amino acids. CDR1 and CDR2 (germline): MGHRA, YSYEKL. Trimming stripped 0 bases from V and 6 bases from J, with 11 bases between. The CDR3 loop is CASSQDPRVDGYTF. The CDR3, as DNA: TGCGCCAGCAGCCAAGATCCCAGGGTGGATGGCTACACCTTC.

The chain employs TRBV7-8 and TRBJ1-3; the D gene is possibly TRBD1 (5 bases). In germline, CDR1 is SGHVS, CDR2 FQNEAQ. V gave up 1 base and J gave up 4 bases, with 14 bases separating them. The CDR3 is 16 residues long. For the CDR3, the DNA is TGTGCCAGCAGCTTAGTCGTAGGGGCGGGCGGAAACACCATATATTTT. It codes for CASSLVVGAGGNTIYF.

The chain uses TRBV24-1 and TRBJ1-2; D is unclear. The CDR3 runs to 12 residues. CDR1 is KGHDR, CDR2 SFDVKD, per germline. V was shortened by 5 bases and J by 4 bases, with 7 bases between the two germline ends. CDR3 protein: CATSVGRYGYTF. The CDR3 DNA is TGTGCCACCAGTGTGGGCCGCTATGGCTACACCTTC.

The chain links TRBV30 to TRBJ2-3; 7 bases map to TRBD2. The J segment lost 3 bases and the V segment lost 3 bases, leaving 9 bases of the junction unmatched. Per the germline V gene, CDR1 is GTSNPN and CDR2 is SVGIG (reference sequence). This CDR3 is built from 15 residues. CDR3 bases: TGTGCCTGGAGCCCCGGACTAGATAGAACAGATACGCAGTATTTT. Residues: CAWSPGLDRTDTQYF.

V usage is TRBV6-1 and J usage is TRBJ1-1, with D perhaps TRBD1 (6 bases). The CDR3 sequence is 15 residues long. Germline-derived CDR1 and CDR2 are MNHNS and SASEGT. V lost 3 bases, J lost 2 bases, and 13 bases lay in between. This CDR3 is CASSDRGLGNTEAFF. As DNA, the CDR3 is TGTGCCAGCAGTGACAGGGGATTGGGTAACACTGAAGCTTTCTTT.

In regard to this clone: The identical CDR3 is also encoded by other nucleotide sequences in the sample. The rearrangement links TRBV27 to TRBJ2-2, with 7 bases fitting TRBD2. Germline-derived CDR1 and CDR2 are MNHEY and SMNVEV (reference sequence). Losses at the gene ends were 4 bases for V and 7 bases for J; bases not matched to a gene: 9. The CDR3 loop spans 15 amino acids. The CDR3: CASSSGLVLVGELFF. CDR3 sequence (DNA): TGTGCCAGCAGTTCAGGACTAGTGTTAGTCGGGGAGCTGTTTTTT.

The chain uses TRBV27 and TRBJ2-7; D is perhaps TRBD1 (5 bases). Germline CDR1 is MNHEY and CDR2 is SMNVEV (reference sequence). The CDR3 extends over 14 amino acids. V was pared by 4 bases and J by 3 bases, with 13 bases between. CDR3 in amino acids: CASSSDTGDYEQYF. The CDR3 DNA reads as TGTGCCAGCAGTTCTGACACAGGAGACTACGAGCAGTACTTC.

The chain combines TRBV11-2 with TRBJ1-1; 7 bases align to TRBD1. J gave up 5 bases and V 1 base, and 16 bases lay outside the gene matches. The CDR3 has 18 amino acids. Per the germline V gene, CDR1 is SGHAT and CDR2 is FQNNGV. CDR3 residues: CASSLVVPYRGGTTEAFF. DNA for the CDR3: TGTGCCAGCAGCTTAGTAGTGCCCTACAGGGGAGGAACGACTGAAGCTTTCTTT. The whole variable domain, remainder taken from reference TRBV11-2 and TRBJ1-1, is EAGVAQSPRYKIIEKRQSVAFWCNPISGHATLYWYQQILGQGPKLLIQFQNNGVVDDSQLPKDRFSAERLKGVDSTLKIQPAKLEDSAVYLCASSLVVPYRGGTTEAFFGQGTRLTVV.

The chain uses TRBV6-4 and TRBJ2-6; 9 nucleotides line up with TRBD1. Germline CDR1 reads MRHNA; CDR2 reads SNTAGT. Trimming cost V 5 bases and J 1 base; bases outside gene matches: 3. The CDR3 runs to 16 residues. As DNA, the CDR3 is TGTGCCAGCAGTCCGGGGACAGGGTCTGGGGCCAACGTCCTGACTTTC. It yields the protein CASSPGTGSGANVLTF.

The CDR3 protein is CASSSGAGSEQYF. CDR3 DNA sequence: TGTGCCAGTAGTTCTGGGGCGGGGAGCGAGCAGTACTTC. The rearrangement links TRBV19 to TRBJ2-7; possible D gene TRBD2, 6 bases. The CDR3 loop spans 13 amino acids. Germline CDR1 reads LNHDA; CDR2 reads SQIVND (reference sequence). V lost 5 bases and J 6 bases, leaving 14 bases between the germline ends. Variable domain in full (rest from reference TRBV19 and TRBJ2-7): DGGITQSPKYLFRKEGQNVTLSCEQNLNHDAMYWYRQDPGQGLRLIYYSQIVNDFQKGDIAEGYSVSREKKESFPLTVTSAQKNPTAFYLCASSSGAGSEQYFGPGTRLTVT.

This chain links TRBV5-6 with TRBJ2-3; 8 bases are shared with TRBD1. The CDR3 has 14 residues. Per the germline V gene, CDR1 is SGHDT and CDR2 is YYEEEE. Unmatched junction bases numbered 10, after V lost 7 bases and J lost 6 bases. CDR3 amino acids: CASGSDREADTQYF. CDR3 nucleotide sequence: TGTGCCAGCGGATCGGACAGGGAGGCCGATACGCAGTATTTT.